This T cell receptor beta chain was recovered during a study of cytomegalovirus exposure and HLA in healthy donors (dated by TCRdb to about 2017). Concerning the study at large: An earlier analysis of several hundred of the donors reported roughly 300 Gb of sequence data and 117 million unique TCR beta sequences from about 180 million T cells. An early release that covered some 630 HLA-typed donors contained approximately 300 gigabases of sequencing data and some 87 million unique TCR sequences. Of the roughly 430 genotyped donors, approximately 82% fell in the genetic ancestry cluster associated with self-reported Caucasian donors. The study aimed to test whether cataloging public T cell receptors could reveal signatures of past pathogen exposure. The study profiled the T cell repertoires of some 610 subjects by immunosequencing and related them to cytomegalovirus serostatus. Along with the roughly 710-subject first cohort, a separate validation cohort of around 110 different subjects was used. To predict cytomegalovirus infection status, the study brought together high-throughput TCR immunosequencing, statistical association of individual TCRs with disease status, and machine learning. A later analysis re-examined previously published TCR beta repertoires from just over 650 donors and added high-resolution HLA genotyping to investigate patterns of TCR occurrence. Rather than drawing on any new phenotypic data, the later analysis identified candidate immune exposures from TCR beta sequences and the way those sequences occurred across donors. An earlier analysis of some 600 of the donors applied high-throughput TCR beta sequencing to assess whether each TCR beta V gene segment acted as functional or pseudogenic. Donor age, sex, ethnicity and CMV serostatus were compiled alongside the repertoire data. A later genetic analysis took genome-wide SNP genotypes for 398 of the 666 donors and used that subset as a discovery cohort. All discovery cohort repertoires had been generated on a single sequencing platform. Class I and class II HLA loci were covered by the typing at four-digit resolution. Typing coverage differed by locus: A, B, C, DRB1 and DQB1 were typed in roughly 620-630 donors, DQA1 in approximately 520, DPA1 in around 610, and DPB1 in about 450. Four to six DR-DQ haplotypes were handled as single units for association and clustering, since linkage in the cohort was strong. On average, 235,054 unique TCR beta nucleotide sequences were sequenced per donor among fewer than 500 genotyped donors of the cohort, with roughly a sixth of those sequences being non-productive. The research as a whole found: According to a later analysis, TCR association rates differed among HLA loci, with DRB1 alleles showing the most associated TCRs and HLA-C alleles showing the fewest. The earlier analysis of approximately 590 of the donors excluded 15 to 20 rarely observed V segments, including chromosome 9 orphons, because counts were too low. In vitro tests confirmed that a few of the cytomegalovirus-associated TCR beta chains recognize cytomegalovirus antigens. According to a later analysis, most CMV-associated TCR beta chains appeared to be HLA-restricted, and the HLA associations seemed to be driven largely by CMV exposure. This cohort had only TCR beta chains sequenced, and the lack of alpha or paired-chain data limited which features could be detected. A cluster of highly shared sequence variants was judged likely to represent a technical artifact of the sequencing pipeline. A later genetic analysis reported fewer N-insertions in productive TCRs among donors in an Asian-associated ancestry cluster than the roughly 620-donor mean. A further reported finding was that TCR beta sequences accurately predicted the HLA-A and HLA-B alleles for most subjects in the first cohort. Correlated functional status among segregating V segments might reflect linkage disequilibrium, but an unknown experimental factor could not be ruled out. According to the authors, the approach could potentially be generalized to other disease states and immunological phenotypes. Specific HLA alleles were associated with around 18,000 TCR beta sequences at a false discovery rate of 0.05 in a later analysis. A total of 150 to 200 TCR beta chains were listed by the study as associated with cytomegalovirus. In a later analysis, HLA-associated TCR beta chains showed more clonal expansion and lower generation probabilities than non-associated chains that were equally common. Broadly in line with IMGT annotations, most TCR beta V segments showed up in productive rearrangements about 87% or about 30% of the time in an earlier analysis of a few hundred of the donors. The classifier was reported to diagnose cytomegalovirus status with high specificity and sensitivity in both the original cohort and the validation cohort. Assigning TCR associations to individual alleles was difficult when HLA alleles, especially DR and DQ, strongly co-occurred. For the cohort, immune exposure information was limited to CMV serostatus. Most TCR sequences were seen in very few donors, while some public TCRs were found in many individuals. Roughly uniform sequencing depth across donors was assumed in presence/absence analyses, although this assumption may not hold. In a later genetic analysis, a missense DCLRE1C variant was associated with V-gene and J-gene trimming of TCR beta chains, and the association was replicated in an independent cohort. Because HLA typing was missing for some donors at each locus, association tests included only the typed subset. The 87-base-pair reads could not distinguish some IMGT-functional V segments, including TRBV6-2 and TRBV6-3, so those segments were excluded. A later analysis reported that several top co-occurrence clusters appeared linked to parvovirus B19, influenza, CMV and Epstein-Barr virus.

Library generation was performed with the immunoSEQ multiplex PCR assay. A mixture of 60 forward primers for TCR Vbeta segments and 13 reverse primers for TCR Jbeta segments was used in the multiplex PCR. The CDR3 region of rearranged TCR beta genes was amplified from genomic DNA with a multiplex PCR assay. Amplified TCR beta libraries were sequenced as 87-base-pair reads on the Illumina HiSeq System. The paper's data handling went like this. A later analysis counted 65 million to 90 million unique TCR beta chains across the 600 to 850 repertoires, and roughly 9.9 million of these chains were shared by at least two donors. To remove PCR and sequencing errors, raw reads were error-corrected and collapsed into unique sequences using a nearest-neighbor algorithm that merged closely related sequences. To assign V, D and J gene segments, CDR3 sequences were aligned to IMGT reference sequences. For a sequence to be retained, a match of at least six nucleotides to both a V gene segment and a J gene segment was required. Rearrangements were classified as productive when the CDR3 lacked stop codons and remained in frame with V and J, and all other rearrangements were classified as non-productive. Following IMGT convention, CDR3 was defined as the stretch from the second conserved V-encoded cysteine to the conserved J-encoded phenylalanine. The earlier analysis of about 620 of the donors excluded sequences that lacked an unambiguous match to a single V gene segment. In an earlier analysis of a few hundred of the donors, V segments were called functional above 56.7% productive rearrangements and were called segregating when the between-donor standard deviation exceeded 5%. A statistical classification framework was built to diagnose cytomegalovirus status from the catalog of TCR beta chain sequences. V and J gene assignment, in a later analysis, came from comparing TCR nucleotide sequences with IMGT/GENE-DB human TR gene sequences. Using the TCRdist pipeline, a later analysis assigned CDR3 sequences along with most-parsimonious VDJ recombination scenarios. In a later analysis, every TCR beta chain was defined by the combination of its CDR3 amino acid sequence and its V-gene family, and reads without a unique V-gene family were dropped. In a later analysis, a few hundred highly shared, low-generation-probability nucleotide sequences were removed to address suspected cross-contamination and a sequencing artifact. In a later analysis, a clonal expansion index was calculated for each public chain from normalized within-repertoire ranks of inferred template counts. Generation probabilities in a later analysis came from a VDJ recombination model fitted to out-of-frame rearrangements, and those results were checked against IGoR. In a later analysis, TCR-TCR, TCR-HLA and TCR-CMV co-occurrence was scored with hypergeometric tests, and a repertoire-size bias correction was applied to TCR pairs. In a later analysis, false discovery rates were estimated by permuting HLA or CMV assignments 20 times. In a later analysis, co-occurring TCRs were grouped with DBSCAN, and TCRdist sequence similarity was added when clustering was performed within HLA-allele-positive subsets. Repertoires with fewer than 30,000 or more than 120,000 public chains were left out of co-occurrence clustering, as were about 5 repertoires with anomalous nucleotide sharing. Held by TCRdb, this immuneACCESS table contains in-frame sequences only and omits some clones. Under half of the omission traces to an unresolved V gene where checked; the cause of the rest is unknown. The V and J calls and the clone size are those of that table, but D and trimming were determined from the DNA. The sample table holds fewer than 50,000 clones, of which around three fifths were seen once. The top ten hold roughly 18% of the sample.

Counted from cysteine to phenylalanine, this CDR3 has 14 amino acids. CDR3 DNA is the only sequence kept; it has 42 bases, read in frame from the first base. Trimming takes 7 bases off V and 4 bases off J; junction bases not matched to a gene: 9. Taken from the germline V gene, the CDR1 and CDR2 loops are SQVTM and ANQGSEA. This clone was found a few times. Its antigen target is currently unknown. No much larger clone exists at a distance of one base, and base qualities are not known. The cohort consisted of 650 to 700 healthy bone marrow donors. Cohort members were all nominally healthy when sampled, although unrecorded immune exposures were likely present. The donor was CMV seropositive and belonged to the group of over 250 seropositive cohort members. Every donor gave a peripheral blood sample, and the peripheral blood mononuclear cells from that sample were used for TCR beta sequencing. Genomic DNA extraction from the blood cell samples was performed with the Qiagen DNeasy Blood Extraction Kit.

The source is a man aged 45-60 years in good health and CMV-seropositive. Here the chain combines TRBV29-1 and TRBJ2-3; TRBD1 agrees with 9 junctional bases. Sequenced material: PBMCs. The encoded CDR3 is CSAAGTGIADTQYF. In nucleotide form, the sequence is TGCAGCGCCGCCGGGACAGGGATCGCAGATACGCAGTATTTT.